The 21 T cell receptor beta chains given below trace back to one sample, sequenced in a study of shared clonotypes between healthy human individuals. Method: immunoSEQ multiplex PCR; TCRdb's copy keeps in-frame clones and lacks some. The table shows millions of clones, with approximately 95% occurring only once. Sequenced: naive CD4+ T cells from PBMCs. Subset indicated: CD45RA+ positively selected. The receptors were gathered from a man in his late teens or twenties in good health. Some clones in this sample may be carry-over from other donors' samples.

Note on this clone: This CDR3 is also generated by other DNA sequences in the sample. V gene TRBV5-1 combines with J gene TRBJ2-3; D remains unclear. V lost 0 bases, J lost 2 bases, and 7 bases lay in between. CDR3 length: 14 amino acids. The germline V gene encodes CDR1 SGHRS and CDR2 YFSETQ. CDR3 in DNA: TGCGCCAGCAGCTTGGAGGTGTCCACAGATACGCAGTATTTT. The encoded protein is CASSLEVSTDTQYF.

The chain carries TRBV27 and TRBJ2-7; tentative D call: TRBD2 (6 bases). The V end was cut by 4 bases, the J end by 7 bases, with 17 bases between. CDR3 length: 14 residues. CDR1 and CDR2 from the germline V gene are MNHEY and SMNVEV (reference sequence). CDR3 residues: CASSSRTTMGEQYF. CDR3 in DNA: TGTGCCAGCAGTTCCAGGACTACGATGGGGGAGCAGTACTTC.

This chain links TRBV29-1 with TRBJ2-2; a possible D gene is TRBD2 (7 bases). CDR1 and CDR2 (germline): SQVTM, ANQGSEA. This CDR3 has 15 residues. The ends were cut back, 5 bases at V and 1 base at J, with 14 bases in the middle. The CDR3 DNA sequence: TGCAGCGTTCCCTCGGGGGGCGGGAACACCGGGGAGCTGTTTTTT. This encodes CSVPSGGGNTGELFF.

The chain combines TRBV7-9 with TRBJ2-7; TRBD1 is a possible D gene (6 bases). CDR1 and CDR2 from the germline V gene are SEHNR and FQNEAQ (reference sequence). V gave up 5 bases and J gave up 2 bases, with 16 bases separating them. The CDR3 length is 15 residues. The CDR3 spells CASSGTLRGTYEQYF. The CDR3 DNA sequence: TGTGCCAGCAGCGGGACCCTCAGGGGAACCTACGAGCAGTACTTC.

The chain has TRBV5-4 and TRBJ2-3; possible D gene TRBD2, 5 bases. Germline V gene lookup returns CDR1 SGHNT and CDR2 YYREEE (reference sequence). The CDR3 is made up of 16 amino acids. V was cut by 3 bases and J by 0 bases, with 14 bases left in between. The chain's CDR3 is CASSSVAYTSTDTQYF. As DNA, the CDR3 is TGTGCCAGCAGCTCTGTAGCGTACACTAGCACAGATACGCAGTATTTT.

The chain has TRBV28 and TRBJ2-1; 7 bases match TRBD2. There are 16 residues in the CDR3. CDR1 is MDHEN, CDR2 SYDVKM, per germline. With 6 bases clipped from V and 1 base from J, the junction kept 9 bases outside the gene matches. CDR3 sequence: CASRQPGLPSYNEQFF. CDR3 DNA sequence: TGTGCCAGCAGGCAACCGGGACTACCATCCTACAATGAGCAGTTCTTC.

This chain's CDR3 is CASSVGSPFGANVLTF. As DNA, the CDR3 is TGTGCCAGCAGTGTCGGGTCTCCTTTTGGGGCCAACGTCCTGACTTTC. The rearrangement joins TRBV7-3 to TRBJ2-6; D not resolved. Germline-derived CDR1 and CDR2 are SGHTA and FQGTGA. Trimming pared 6 bases from V and 3 bases from J, leaving 15 bases between. This CDR3 has 16 amino acids.

V and J are TRBV6-1 and TRBJ2-7, with D hard to call. V lost 1 base to trimming and J lost 0 bases, with 7 bases between them. Germline-derived CDR1 and CDR2 are MNHNS and SASEGT. The CDR3 contains 14 residues. The CDR3 spells CASSEVSVSYEQYF. The DNA of the CDR3 is TGTGCCAGCAGTGAAGTGTCAGTCTCCTACGAGCAGTACTTC.

Concerning this clone itself: The same CDR3 is also encoded by other DNA sequences in this sample. The V and J genes are TRBV10-3 and TRBJ1-5, with D unclear. Germline V gene sequence: CDR1 ENHRY, CDR2 SYGVKD. CDR3 length: 13 residues. V lost 4 bases, J lost 7 bases, and 11 bases lay in between. CDR3 bases: TGTGCCATCAGTGGGGATTTAGGCCAGCCCCAGCATTTT. Translated, it gives CAISGDLGQPQHF.

The chain carries TRBV5-1 and TRBJ1-1, with TRBD1 identical over 7 bases. V was pared by 1 base and J by 9 bases, with 9 bases of the junction left unmatched. CDR1 is SGHRS and CDR2 is YFSETQ in the germline V gene. This CDR3 contains 14 residues. CDR3 coding DNA: TGCGCCAGCAGCTTGTTAGAGGGGGCGAATCAAGCTTTCTTT. Protein: CASSLLEGANQAFF.

The CDR3 here is CASSIRWQGKREAFF. Written as DNA, the CDR3 is TGTGCCAGTAGTATACGATGGCAGGGGAAGCGAGAAGCTTTCTTT. This chain connects TRBV19 to TRBJ1-1; weak D call: TRBD1 (6 bases). CDR3 length: 15 residues. Trimming shortened V by 2 bases and J by 8 bases, and 18 bases separated the two germline ends. Germline V gene lookup returns CDR1 LNHDA and CDR2 SQIVND (reference sequence). The full variable domain, its missing parts supplied by reference TRBV19 and TRBJ1-1, is DGGITQSPKYLFRKEGQNVTLSCEQNLNHDAMYWYRQDPGQGLRLIYYSQIVNDFQKGDIAEGYSVSREKKESFPLTVTSAQKNPTAFYLCASSIRWQGKREAFFGQGTRLTVV.

This sequence joins TRBV6-6 and TRBJ2-4; D is uncertain. This CDR3 comprises 13 residues. Germline-derived CDR1 and CDR2 are MNHNY and SVGAGI (reference sequence). The germline V and J ends were trimmed by 7 bases and 8 bases, with 15 bases remaining between them. The CDR3 spells CASTLHPKDIQYF. CDR3 bases: TGTGCCAGCACGTTGCACCCAAAGGACATTCAGTACTTC.

The chain is built from TRBV18 and TRBJ1-4, with D hard to call. The CDR3 is made up of 15 amino acids. Trimming took off 6 bases at V and 7 bases at J, with 18 bases between the two ends. Germline CDR1 reads KGHSH; CDR2 reads LQKENI. The CDR3 DNA is TGTGCCAGCTCCGCGACTCGAACACTTACTGAAAAACTGTTTTTT. Its translation: CASSATRTLTEKLFF. Looking up the rest from reference TRBV18 and TRBJ1-4 gives the full variable domain: NAGVMQNPRHLVRRRGQEARLRCSPMKGHSHVYWYRQLPEEGLKFMVYLQKENIIDESGMPKERFSAEFPKEGPSILRIQQVVRGDSAAYFCASSATRTLTEKLFFGSGTQLSVL.

The V gene is TRBV29-1, the J gene TRBJ2-1, with 9 bases lining up with TRBD1. The length of the CDR3 is 16 residues. V lost 4 bases, J lost 4 bases, and 11 bases stayed unmatched. CDR1 SQVTM and CDR2 ANQGSEA come from the germline V gene. CDR3 amino acids: CSVGEPGQGYYNEQFF. In DNA form, the CDR3 reads TGCAGCGTTGGAGAACCGGGACAGGGTTATTACAATGAGCAGTTCTTC.

The chain employs TRBV11-2 and TRBJ2-7, with 7 positions matching TRBD2. The germline CDR1 and CDR2 sequences are SGHAT and FQNNGV. The CDR3 length is 15 residues. The V gene end was trimmed by 5 bases and the J gene end by 3 bases; junction bases not matched to a gene: 10. CDR3 sequence (DNA): TGTGCCAGCAGCAGCGACGGACTAGTAAACTACGAGCAGTACTTC. Amino acid sequence: CASSSDGLVNYEQYF.

This clone occurred once. V gene TRBV6-5 combines with J gene TRBJ2-7; TRBD2 might be the D (6 bases). Germline CDR1 reads MNHEY; CDR2 reads SVGAGI. This CDR3 is 16 amino acids long. Trimming shortened V by 3 bases and J by 6 bases, and 21 bases separated the two germline ends. The CDR3 DNA is TGTGCCAGCAGTTATGGACCGGGACGGGGGACTTCCGAGCAGTACTTC. Translation gives CASSYGPGRGTSEQYF.

The chain carries TRBV7-8 and TRBJ1-4; maybe TRBD1 (6 bases). The CDR3 contains 16 residues. Germline CDR1 and CDR2: SGHVS and FQNEAQ. V shed 1 base and J shed 7 bases, with 16 bases lying between them. The CDR3 DNA sequence: TGTGCCAGCAGCTTAGAATTATTGGGGGCAGGTGAAAAACTGTTTTTT. Translated: CASSLELLGAGEKLFF.

V and J are TRBV28 and TRBJ1-5; the D is unclear. The CDR3 totals 13 residues. CDR1 is MDHEN and CDR2 is SYDVKM in the germline V gene. The V gene lost 3 bases and the J gene lost 7 bases, with 10 bases spanning the gap. The CDR3: CASSLRTGQPQHF. CDR3 in DNA: TGTGCCAGCAGTTTGAGGACGGGGCAGCCCCAGCATTTT.

The gene calls are TRBV11-2 and TRBJ1-3; weak D call: TRBD1 (6 bases). Trimming took 5 bases from V and 0 from J, leaving 17 bases between them. The CDR3 sequence is 17 residues long. Germline CDR1 reads SGHAT; CDR2 reads FQNNGV. The CDR3 is CASSKYTGTNSGNTIYF. The CDR3 DNA follows: TGTGCCAGCAGCAAATACACCGGGACAAACTCTGGAAACACCATATATTTT. The full variable domain, in which reference TRBV11-2 and TRBJ1-3 provide the parts outside the CDR3, is EAGVAQSPRYKIIEKRQSVAFWCNPISGHATLYWYQQILGQGPKLLIQFQNNGVVDDSQLPKDRFSAERLKGVDSTLKIQPAKLEDSAVYLCASSKYTGTNSGNTIYFGEGSWLTVV.

The chain joins TRBV4-1 to TRBJ1-3; 7 bases match TRBD1. This CDR3 is built from 21 residues. Germline CDR1 MGHRA, CDR2 YSYEKL. Trimming removed 0 bases from V and 1 base from J; junction bases left unmatched: 18. DNA for the CDR3: TGCGCCAGCAGCCAAGATTATCGGGCGACAGGGATGAGGGGGTCTGGAAACACCATATATTTT. This encodes CASSQDYRATGMRGSGNTIYF.

This sequence joins TRBV11-2 and TRBJ1-4; a weak D match, TRBD1 (6 bases). The CDR3 contains 15 residues. The V and J ends lost 6 bases and 4 bases respectively, with 15 bases between them. CDR1 is SGHAT, CDR2 FQNNGV, per germline. This CDR3 is CASRPLGGDNEKLFF. DNA for the CDR3: TGTGCCAGCAGACCTTTGGGGGGCGATAATGAAAAACTGTTTTTT. The full variable domain, rest sourced from reference TRBV11-2 and TRBJ1-4, is EAGVAQSPRYKIIEKRQSVAFWCNPISGHATLYWYQQILGQGPKLLIQFQNNGVVDDSQLPKDRFSAERLKGVDSTLKIQPAKLEDSAVYLCASRPLGGDNEKLFFGSGTQLSVL.